This T cell receptor (beta chain) was retrieved from a study of T-cell memory formation after mild COVID-19. At the level of the study: Largely donor-specific sequence clusters came from two donors. Study findings and constraints: Some SARS-CoV-2-responding clones were already detected in memory before infection.

The V gene end was trimmed by 8 bases and the J gene end by 1 base; junction bases not matched to a gene: 4. There are 13 residues in the CDR3. Germline loops: CDR1 SGHRS, CDR2 YFSETQ. MiXCR, run by TCRdb on the 5' RACE reads, gives a single entry per CDR3 protein. The sample consists of about 200,000 distinct CDR3 sequences, about 9.2% of them appearing once. Comment on this clonotype: Its cognate antigen is unknown.

This clonotype was sampled from a man aged 18-30 years who had mild COVID-19 (a few samples of this study predate the infection). Cell type and time point are not known. The sequenced sample consisted of PBMCs or a T cell subset sorted from them (not recorded which). The chain employs TRBV5-1 and TRBJ2-5; TRBD2 agrees at 8 bases. For the CDR3, the DNA is TGCGCCAGTCAACTAGCGGCCCAAGAGACCCAGTACTTC. It specifies CASQLAAQETQYF.